The entry below gives a single T cell receptor beta chain sequence along with its context. V shed 1 base, J shed 1 base, and the junction held 5 bases outside the gene matches. The CDR3 contains 16 residues. Germline loops: CDR1 LGHNA, CDR2 YSLEER. This record belongs to a study of blood T cell repertoires in COVID-19. Here immunoSEQ multiplex PCR was the method, and the copy in TCRdb shows in-frame clones only, minus some. The table records fewer than 50,000 clones, around 79% of them present only once. The TCR comes from a man aged 65 to 79 with acute or convalescent COVID-19. This sequence joins TRBV4-3 and TRBJ2-3; TRBD2 matches at 7 bases. Sequencing was performed on peripheral blood. The CDR3 loop reads CASSQARDYRTDTQYF. CDR3 nucleotide sequence: TGCGCCAGCAGCCAAGCCCGGGACTACCGCACAGATACGCAGTATTTT.